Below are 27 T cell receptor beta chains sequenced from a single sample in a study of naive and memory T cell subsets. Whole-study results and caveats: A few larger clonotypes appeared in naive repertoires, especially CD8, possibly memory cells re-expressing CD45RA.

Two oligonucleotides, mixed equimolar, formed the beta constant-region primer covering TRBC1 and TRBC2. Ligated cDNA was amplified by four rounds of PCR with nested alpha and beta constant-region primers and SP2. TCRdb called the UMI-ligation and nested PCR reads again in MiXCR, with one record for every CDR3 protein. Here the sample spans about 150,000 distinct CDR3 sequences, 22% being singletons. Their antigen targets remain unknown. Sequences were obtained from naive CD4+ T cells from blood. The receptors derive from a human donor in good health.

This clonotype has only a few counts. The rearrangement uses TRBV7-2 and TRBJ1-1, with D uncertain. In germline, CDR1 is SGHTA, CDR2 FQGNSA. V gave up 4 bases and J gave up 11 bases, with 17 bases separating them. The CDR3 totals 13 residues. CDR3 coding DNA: TGTGCCAGCAGCTCTCCCGCGAGGGATTATGCTTTCTTT. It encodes CASSSPARDYAFF.

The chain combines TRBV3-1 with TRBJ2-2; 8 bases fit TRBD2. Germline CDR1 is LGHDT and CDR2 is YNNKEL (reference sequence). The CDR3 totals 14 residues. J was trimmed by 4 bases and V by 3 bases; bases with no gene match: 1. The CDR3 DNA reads TGTGCCAGCAGCCAGGCGGGAGGCACCGGGGAGCTGTTTTTT. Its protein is CASSQAGGTGELFF.

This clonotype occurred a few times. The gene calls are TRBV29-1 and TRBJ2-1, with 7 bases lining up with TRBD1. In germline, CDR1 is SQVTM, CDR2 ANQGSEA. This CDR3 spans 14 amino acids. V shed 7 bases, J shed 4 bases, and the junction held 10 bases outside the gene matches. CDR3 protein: CSAKGTAAYNEQFF. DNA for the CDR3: TGCAGCGCAAAAGGGACAGCTGCGTACAATGAGCAGTTCTTC.

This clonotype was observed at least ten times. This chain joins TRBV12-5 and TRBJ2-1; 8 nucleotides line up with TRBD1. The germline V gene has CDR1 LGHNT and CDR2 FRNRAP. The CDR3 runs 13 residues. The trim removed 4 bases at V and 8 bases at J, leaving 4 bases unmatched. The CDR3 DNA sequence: TGTGCTAGTGGTTCAGACAGGGGCGATGAGCAGTTCTTC. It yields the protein CASGSDRGDEQFF.

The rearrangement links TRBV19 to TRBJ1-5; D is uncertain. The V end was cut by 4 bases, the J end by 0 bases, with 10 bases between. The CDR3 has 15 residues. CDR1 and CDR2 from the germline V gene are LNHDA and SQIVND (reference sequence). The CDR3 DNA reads TGTGCCAGTAGTAGGGCAGAATATAGCAATCAGCCCCAGCATTTT. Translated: CASSRAEYSNQPQHF.

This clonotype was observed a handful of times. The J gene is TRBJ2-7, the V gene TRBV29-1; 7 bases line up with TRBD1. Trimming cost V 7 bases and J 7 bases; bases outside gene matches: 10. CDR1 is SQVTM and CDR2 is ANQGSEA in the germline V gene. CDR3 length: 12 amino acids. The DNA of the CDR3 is TGCAGCGATAGGGACAGCCTTGGAGAGCAGTACTTC. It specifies CSDRDSLGEQYF.

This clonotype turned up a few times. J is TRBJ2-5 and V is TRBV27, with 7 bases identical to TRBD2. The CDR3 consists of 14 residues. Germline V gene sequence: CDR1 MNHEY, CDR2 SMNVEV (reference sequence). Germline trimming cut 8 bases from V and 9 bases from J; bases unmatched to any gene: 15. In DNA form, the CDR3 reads TGTGCCAGCTCGTCTAGCGGCCATCCTCGGGCCCAGTACTTC. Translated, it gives CASSSSGHPRAQYF.

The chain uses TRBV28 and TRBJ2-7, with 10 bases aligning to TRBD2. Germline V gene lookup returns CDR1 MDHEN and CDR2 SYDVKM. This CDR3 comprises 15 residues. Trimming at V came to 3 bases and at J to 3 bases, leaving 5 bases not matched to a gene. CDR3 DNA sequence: TGTGCCAGCAGTTTTATCGGACTAGCGGACTACGAGCAGTACTTC. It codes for CASSFIGLADYEQYF. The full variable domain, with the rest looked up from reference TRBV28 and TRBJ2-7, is DVKVTQSSRYLVKRTGEKVFLECVQDMDHENMFWYRQDPGLGLRLIYFSYDVKMKEKGDIPEGYSVSREKKERFSLILESASTNQTSMYLCASSFIGLADYEQYFGPGTRLTVT.

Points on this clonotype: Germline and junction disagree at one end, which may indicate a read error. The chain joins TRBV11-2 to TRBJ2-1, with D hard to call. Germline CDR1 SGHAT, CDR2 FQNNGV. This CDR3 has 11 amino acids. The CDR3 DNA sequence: TGTGCCAGCAGCTCCCTCCAGGAGCGGTTCTTC. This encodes CASSSLQERFF.

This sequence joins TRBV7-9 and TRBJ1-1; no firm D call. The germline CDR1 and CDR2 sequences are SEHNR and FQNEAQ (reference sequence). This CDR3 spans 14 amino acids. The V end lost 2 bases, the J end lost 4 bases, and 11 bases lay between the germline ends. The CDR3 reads CASSLRSSPTEAFF. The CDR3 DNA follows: TGTGCCAGCAGCTTACGGTCCTCGCCCACTGAAGCTTTCTTT.

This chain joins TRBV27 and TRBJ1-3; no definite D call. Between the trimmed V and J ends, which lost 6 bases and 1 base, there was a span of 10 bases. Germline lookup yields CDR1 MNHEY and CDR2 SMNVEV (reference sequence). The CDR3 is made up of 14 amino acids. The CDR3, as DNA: TGTGCCAGCAGCCCTCTCGGATCTGGAAACACCATATATTTT. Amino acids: CASSPLGSGNTIYF.

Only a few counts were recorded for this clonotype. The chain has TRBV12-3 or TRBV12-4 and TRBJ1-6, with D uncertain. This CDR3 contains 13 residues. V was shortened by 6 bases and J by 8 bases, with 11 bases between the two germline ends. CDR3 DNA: TGTGCCAGCAGCCTTAGTGGGGATTCACCCCTCCACTTT. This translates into CASSLSGDSPLHF.

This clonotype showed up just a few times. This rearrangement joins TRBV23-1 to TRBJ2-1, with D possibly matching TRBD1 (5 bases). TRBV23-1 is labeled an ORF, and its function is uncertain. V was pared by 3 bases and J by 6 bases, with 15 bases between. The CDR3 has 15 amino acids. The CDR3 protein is CASSHPISGANEQFF. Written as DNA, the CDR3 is TGCGCCAGCAGTCACCCAATCTCTGGGGCCAATGAGCAGTTCTTC.

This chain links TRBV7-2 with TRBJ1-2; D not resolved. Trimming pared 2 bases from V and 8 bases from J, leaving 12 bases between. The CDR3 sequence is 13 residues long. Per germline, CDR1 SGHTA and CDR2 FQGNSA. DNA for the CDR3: TGTGCCAGCAGCTTAATCCGGGGAGGCGGCTACACCTTC. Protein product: CASSLIRGGGYTF.

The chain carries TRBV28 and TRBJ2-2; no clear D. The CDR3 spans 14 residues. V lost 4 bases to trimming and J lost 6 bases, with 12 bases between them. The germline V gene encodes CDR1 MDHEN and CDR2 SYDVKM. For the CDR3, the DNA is TGTGCCAGCAGTTACCCCCTGGTCTCCGGGGAGCTGTTTTTT. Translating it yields CASSYPLVSGELFF.

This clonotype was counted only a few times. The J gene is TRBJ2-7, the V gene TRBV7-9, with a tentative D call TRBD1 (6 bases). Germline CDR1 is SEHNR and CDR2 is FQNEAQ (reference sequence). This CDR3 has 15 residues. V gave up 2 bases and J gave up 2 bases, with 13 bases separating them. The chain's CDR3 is CASSLLSGVAYEQYF. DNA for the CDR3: TGTGCCAGCAGCTTATTGTCAGGGGTCGCCTACGAGCAGTACTTC.

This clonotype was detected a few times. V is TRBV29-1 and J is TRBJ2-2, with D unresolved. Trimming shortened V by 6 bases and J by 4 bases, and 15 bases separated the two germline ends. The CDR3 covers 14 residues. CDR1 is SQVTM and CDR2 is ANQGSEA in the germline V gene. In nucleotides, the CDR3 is TGCAGCGTCCAAAGAGACCCCGGCACCGGGGAGCTGTTTTTT. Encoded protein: CSVQRDPGTGELFF.

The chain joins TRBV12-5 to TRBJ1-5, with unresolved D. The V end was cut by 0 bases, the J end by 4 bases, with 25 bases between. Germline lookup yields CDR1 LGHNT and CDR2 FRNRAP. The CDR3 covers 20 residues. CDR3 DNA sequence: TGTGCTAGTGGTTTGGTACGCCTGACCGACCGGCGGGATCCTAATCAGCCCCAGCATTTT. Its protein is CASGLVRLTDRRDPNQPQHF.

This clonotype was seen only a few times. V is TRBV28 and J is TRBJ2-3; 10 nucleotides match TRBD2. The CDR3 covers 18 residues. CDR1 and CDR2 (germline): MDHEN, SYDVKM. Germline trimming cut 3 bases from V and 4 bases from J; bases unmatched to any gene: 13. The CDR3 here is CASSFRLAGEGGADTQYF. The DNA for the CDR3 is TGTGCCAGCAGTTTCCGGCTAGCGGGAGAAGGGGGCGCAGATACGCAGTATTTT.

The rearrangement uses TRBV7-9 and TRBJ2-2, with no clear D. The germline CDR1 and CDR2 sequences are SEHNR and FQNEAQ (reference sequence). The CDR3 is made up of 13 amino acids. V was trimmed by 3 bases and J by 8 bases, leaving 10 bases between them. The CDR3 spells CASSLTVVGELFF. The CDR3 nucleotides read TGTGCCAGCAGCTTGACGGTCGTGGGGGAGCTGTTTTTT.

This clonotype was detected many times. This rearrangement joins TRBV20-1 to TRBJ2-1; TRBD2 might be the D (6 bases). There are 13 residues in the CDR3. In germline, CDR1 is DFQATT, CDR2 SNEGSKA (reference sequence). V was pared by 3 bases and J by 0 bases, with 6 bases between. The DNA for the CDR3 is TGCAGTGCTAGCGGGAGCTCCTACAATGAGCAGTTCTTC. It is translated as CSASGSSYNEQFF.

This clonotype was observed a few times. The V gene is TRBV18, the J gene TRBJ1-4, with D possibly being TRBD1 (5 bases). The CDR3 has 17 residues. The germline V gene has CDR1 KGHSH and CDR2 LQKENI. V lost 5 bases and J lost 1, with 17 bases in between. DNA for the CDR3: TGTGCCAGCTCAGACCCTTGGGGGAAGCTAACTAATGAAAAACTGTTTTTT. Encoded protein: CASSDPWGKLTNEKLFF.

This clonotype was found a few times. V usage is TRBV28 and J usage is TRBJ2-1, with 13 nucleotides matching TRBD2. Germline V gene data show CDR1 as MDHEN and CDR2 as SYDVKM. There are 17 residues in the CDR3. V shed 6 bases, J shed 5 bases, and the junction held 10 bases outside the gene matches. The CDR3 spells CASSSPLGLAGHNEQFF. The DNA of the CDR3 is TGTGCCAGCAGCAGTCCTTTGGGACTAGCGGGGCACAATGAGCAGTTCTTC.

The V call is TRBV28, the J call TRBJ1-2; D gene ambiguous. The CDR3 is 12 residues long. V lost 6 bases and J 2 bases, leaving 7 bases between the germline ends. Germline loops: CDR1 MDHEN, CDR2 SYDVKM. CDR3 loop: CASRQRNYGYTF. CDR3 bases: TGTGCCAGCAGGCAACGAAACTATGGCTACACCTTC.

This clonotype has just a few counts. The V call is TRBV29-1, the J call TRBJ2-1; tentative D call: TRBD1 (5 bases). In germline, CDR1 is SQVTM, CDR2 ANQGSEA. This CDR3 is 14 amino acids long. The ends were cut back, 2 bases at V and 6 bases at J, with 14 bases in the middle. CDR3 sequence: CSVESQGHGNEQFF. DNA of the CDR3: TGCAGCGTTGAAAGTCAGGGTCACGGCAATGAGCAGTTCTTC.

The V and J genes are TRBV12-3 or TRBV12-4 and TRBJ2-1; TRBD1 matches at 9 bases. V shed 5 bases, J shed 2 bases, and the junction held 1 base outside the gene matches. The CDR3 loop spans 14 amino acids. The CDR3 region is CASSRTGAYNEQFF. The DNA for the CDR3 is TGTGCCAGCAGTCGGACAGGGGCCTACAATGAGCAGTTCTTC.

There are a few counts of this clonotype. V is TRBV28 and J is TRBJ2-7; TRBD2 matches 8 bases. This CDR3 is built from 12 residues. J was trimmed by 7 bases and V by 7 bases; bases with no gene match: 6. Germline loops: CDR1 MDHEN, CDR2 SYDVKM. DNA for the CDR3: TGTGCCAGCACCTTCGGGGGGGGGGAGCAGTACTTC. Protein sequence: CASTFGGGEQYF.